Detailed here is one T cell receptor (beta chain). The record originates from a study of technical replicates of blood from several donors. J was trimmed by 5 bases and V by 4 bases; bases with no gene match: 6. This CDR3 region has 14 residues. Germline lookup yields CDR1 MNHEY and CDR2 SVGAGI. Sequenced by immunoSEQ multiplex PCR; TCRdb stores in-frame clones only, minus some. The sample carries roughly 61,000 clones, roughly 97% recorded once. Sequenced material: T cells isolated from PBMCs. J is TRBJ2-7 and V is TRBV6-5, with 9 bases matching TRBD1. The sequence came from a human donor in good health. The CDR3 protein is CASSSLTGGDEQYF. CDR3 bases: TGTGCCAGCAGTTCCTTGACAGGGGGGGACGAGCAGTACTTC.